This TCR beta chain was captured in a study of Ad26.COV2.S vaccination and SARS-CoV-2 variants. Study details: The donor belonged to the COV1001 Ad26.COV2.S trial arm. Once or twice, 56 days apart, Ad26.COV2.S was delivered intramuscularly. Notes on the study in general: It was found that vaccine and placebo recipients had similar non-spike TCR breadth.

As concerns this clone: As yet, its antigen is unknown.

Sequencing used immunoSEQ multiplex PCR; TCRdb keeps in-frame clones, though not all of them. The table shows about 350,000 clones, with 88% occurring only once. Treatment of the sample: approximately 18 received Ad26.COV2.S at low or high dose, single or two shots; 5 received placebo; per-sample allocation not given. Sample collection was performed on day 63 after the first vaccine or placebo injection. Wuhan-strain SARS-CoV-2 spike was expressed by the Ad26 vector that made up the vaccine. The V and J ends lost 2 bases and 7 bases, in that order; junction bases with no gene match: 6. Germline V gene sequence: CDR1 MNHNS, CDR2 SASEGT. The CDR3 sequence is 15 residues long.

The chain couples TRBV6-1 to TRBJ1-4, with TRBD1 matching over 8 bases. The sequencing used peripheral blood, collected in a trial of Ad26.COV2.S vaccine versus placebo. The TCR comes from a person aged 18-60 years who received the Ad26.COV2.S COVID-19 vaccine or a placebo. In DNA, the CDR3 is TGTGCCAGCAGTGAACAGGCCAGGGGGCGTGAAAAACTGTTTTTT. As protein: CASSEQARGREKLFF.